A single sample gave rise to the 24 T cell receptor beta chains below, sequenced in a study of blood T cell repertoires in COVID-19. Assay: immunoSEQ multiplex PCR; the TCRdb copy retains only in-frame clones and omits some. Of some 25,000 clones in the sample, around 87% were seen once. The sequenced material came from peripheral blood. These receptors were taken from a man aged 50-59 years with active COVID-19.

The V call is TRBV14, the J call TRBJ2-1, with D unresolved. The CDR3 sequence is 16 residues long. CDR1 and CDR2 (germline): SGHDN, FVKESK. With 3 bases removed from V and 0 bases from J, the gap between germline ends came to 12 bases. This CDR3 is CASSHYMRPSYNEQFF. The DNA for the CDR3 is TGTGCCAGCAGCCACTACATGAGGCCCTCCTACAATGAGCAGTTCTTC.

J is TRBJ1-2 and V is TRBV12-5; the match to TRBD1 covers 7 bases. This CDR3 has 15 residues. V trimming: 2 bases; J trimming: 8 bases; junction bases outside the gene matches: 11. In germline, CDR1 is LGHNT, CDR2 FRNRAP. CDR3 in amino acids: CASGLQNRQGGGYTF. The CDR3 bases are TGTGCTAGTGGTTTGCAAAACAGACAGGGTGGCGGCTACACCTTC.

This clone was observed a handful of times. This chain uses TRBV5-4 with TRBJ1-2; weak D call: TRBD1 (6 bases). V lost 4 bases to trimming and J lost 3 bases, with 19 bases between them. CDR1 and CDR2 (germline): SGHNT, YYREEE (reference sequence). The CDR3 totals 16 residues. CDR3 amino acids: CASSPKGPGVYYGYTF. DNA of the CDR3: TGTGCCAGCAGCCCCAAGGGGCCAGGGGTGTACTATGGCTACACCTTC.

V usage is TRBV28 and J usage is TRBJ1-3; 11 bases align to TRBD1. The CDR3 runs 16 residues. Germline CDR1 and CDR2: MDHEN and SYDVKM. The junction had 4 bases not matched to a gene; V was cut back by 3 bases and J by 3 bases. DNA of the CDR3: TGTGCCAGCAGTTTCAGGACAGGGGGCTTTGGAAACACCATATATTTT. The encoded protein is CASSFRTGGFGNTIYF.

The V gene is TRBV19, the J gene TRBJ1-6; 9 bases agree with TRBD1. CDR3 length: 16 amino acids. The V and J ends lost 5 bases and 8 bases, in that order; junction bases with no gene match: 10. CDR1 is LNHDA, CDR2 SQIVND, per germline (reference sequence). CDR3: CASSSGTGISDSPLHF. The CDR3 nucleotides are TGTGCCAGTAGTTCGGGGACAGGGATTTCTGATTCACCCCTCCACTTT.

The V gene is TRBV5-1, the J gene TRBJ1-5, with D possibly being TRBD1 (5 bases). The CDR3 has 16 amino acids. CDR1 is SGHRS and CDR2 is YFSETQ in the germline V gene. Between the trimmed V and J ends, which lost 4 bases and 7 bases, there was a span of 21 bases. CDR3: CASSPGSSGGEQPQHF. The CDR3 DNA follows: TGCGCCAGCAGCCCGGGATCGTCGGGGGGAGAACAGCCCCAGCATTTT.

CDR3 coding DNA: TGTGCCAGCAGCTCCTACGACAGGGTACAAGAGACCCAGTACTTC. It is translated as CASSSYDRVQETQYF. The V call is TRBV5-4, the J call TRBJ2-5; 7 bases agree with TRBD1. Germline V gene sequence: CDR1 SGHNT, CDR2 YYREEE (reference sequence). V was pared by 3 bases and J by 2 bases, with 7 bases of the junction left unmatched. The CDR3 is made up of 15 amino acids.

The chain has TRBV7-3 and TRBJ1-2; 10 nucleotides agree with TRBD1. CDR3 length equals 15 residues. The germline V gene has CDR1 SGHTA and CDR2 FQGTGA. V was clipped by 2 bases and J by 7 bases; unmatched bases: 7. In DNA form, the CDR3 reads TGTGCCAGCAGCTTAGGGGAAGACAGGGGGCTTGGCTACACCTTC. Encoded protein: CASSLGEDRGLGYTF.

This chain joins TRBV6-6 and TRBJ2-3; no clear D gene. V dropped 0 bases and J dropped 14 bases, with 15 bases sitting between them. CDR3 length: 13 amino acids. CDR1 and CDR2 (germline): MNHNY, SVGAGI (reference sequence). The CDR3 is CASSYSISDGRYF. The DNA for the CDR3 is TGTGCCAGCAGTTACTCGATAAGCGACGGCAGGTATTTT.

The chain employs TRBV3-1 (or the pseudogene TRBV3-2) and TRBJ1-2; no clear D. Trimming stripped 5 bases from V and 6 bases from J, with 10 bases between. Germline V gene lookup returns CDR1 LGHDT and CDR2 YNNKEL (reference sequence). This CDR3 region has 12 residues. CDR3: CASSAGGHGYTF. Written as DNA, the CDR3 is TGTGCCAGCAGCGCAGGAGGCCATGGCTACACCTTC.

This chain links TRBV24-1 with TRBJ2-4; 7 bases are a match to TRBD1. Germline loops: CDR1 KGHDR, CDR2 SFDVKD. This CDR3 is 15 amino acids long. The V gene end was trimmed by 5 bases and the J gene end by 9 bases; junction bases not matched to a gene: 12. CDR3 coding DNA: TGTGCCACCAGTGCGACGACAGGGTTAGGGAGCATTCAGTACTTC. It codes for CATSATTGLGSIQYF.

The chain couples TRBV14 to TRBJ1-5; no reliable D call. The CDR3 length is 13 residues. Germline V CDR1 and CDR2: SGHDN, FVKESK. V lost 1 base, J lost 4 bases, and 5 bases lay in between. The CDR3 DNA sequence: TGTGCCAGCAGCCAAGGACATAATCAGCCCCAGCATTTT. This encodes CASSQGHNQPQHF.

To note about this clone: The same CDR3 can be traced to other DNA sequences in this sample. This rearrangement joins TRBV5-6 to TRBJ2-7; D possibly corresponds to TRBD2 (5 bases). Germline CDR1 reads SGHDT; CDR2 reads YYEEEE. V dropped 4 bases and J dropped 5 bases, with 19 bases sitting between them. The CDR3 contains 15 residues. The CDR3 is CASSPVGMAGNEQYF. The CDR3 bases are TGTGCCAGCAGCCCGGTCGGGATGGCGGGTAACGAGCAGTACTTC. The full variable domain, completed using reference TRBV5-6 and TRBJ2-7, is DAGVTQSPTHLIKTRGQQVTLRCSPKSGHDTVSWYQQALGQGPQFIFQYYEEEERQRGNFPDRFSGHQFPNYSSELNVNALLLGDSALYLCASSPVGMAGNEQYFGPGTRLTVT.

The chain couples TRBV10-1 to TRBJ2-2, with D perhaps TRBD2 (5 bases). This CDR3 is 15 amino acids long. Deletions cut 3 bases from V and 0 bases from J, with 8 bases between. Germline CDR1 reads WNHNN; CDR2 reads SYGVQD (reference sequence). The CDR3 nucleotides read TGCGCCAGCAGTGACGGGATCGCGAACACCGGGGAGCTGTTTTTT. It specifies CASSDGIANTGELFF.

CDR3 DNA: TGTGCCAGCAGCTTGACAGGGGGTAGCAATCAGCCCCAGCATTTT. As protein: CASSLTGGSNQPQHF. The chain couples TRBV7-2 to TRBJ1-5, with 9 bases that match TRBD1. V dropped 3 bases and J dropped 0; count of bases not matched to a gene: 0. The CDR3 runs 15 residues. Germline V gives CDR1 SGHTA, CDR2 FQGNSA.

The genes are TRBV7-9 and TRBJ1-1, with TRBD1 as a possible D gene (6 bases). Per germline, CDR1 SEHNR and CDR2 FQNEAQ (reference sequence). V was pared by 11 bases and J by 6 bases, with 16 bases between. This CDR3 comprises 12 residues. CDR3 sequence (DNA): TGTGCCTTAAGGGGGGGCATCGCTGAAGCTTTCTTT. Translating gives CALRGGIAEAFF.

The chain combines TRBV9 with TRBJ1-2, with TRBD1 identical over 7 bases. The CDR3 loop spans 14 amino acids. Germline CDR1 is SGDLS and CDR2 is YYNGEE. V lost 1 base to trimming and J lost 8 bases; unmatched junction nucleotides: 8. The CDR3 DNA follows: TGTGCCAGCAGCGTAACCGACAGGGCAACGGGCTACACCTTC. It specifies CASSVTDRATGYTF.

This clone was seen a single time. V and J are TRBV24-1 and TRBJ2-5; D might be TRBD1 (5 bases). V was trimmed by 1 base and J by 0 bases, leaving 17 bases between them. CDR1 is KGHDR, CDR2 SFDVKD, per germline. This CDR3 comprises 18 residues. The CDR3, as DNA: TGTGCCACCAGTGATTTCTCAGGGTCCAGAACCTACCAAGAGACCCAGTACTTC. Amino acid sequence: CATSDFSGSRTYQETQYF.

This chain uses TRBV3-1 (or the pseudogene TRBV3-2) with TRBJ2-1; 7 bases map to TRBD2. Germline trimming cut 0 bases from V and 5 bases from J; bases unmatched to any gene: 7. CDR3 length: 16 amino acids. Germline V gives CDR1 LGHDT, CDR2 YNNKEL (reference sequence). The CDR3 DNA reads TGTGCCAGCAGCCAAGAGGGAGGGTGGGTTCACAATGAGCAGTTCTTC. The encoded protein is CASSQEGGWVHNEQFF.

The chain carries TRBV18 and TRBJ1-4, with D maybe TRBD1 (6 bases). CDR3 length: 13 amino acids. The V gene's germline CDR1 is KGHSH and CDR2 LQKENI. V was cut by 3 bases and J by 8 bases, with 10 bases left in between. CDR3 sequence: CASSPRGGEKLFF. The CDR3 region has the DNA TGTGCCAGCTCACCCAGGGGCGGGGAAAAACTGTTTTTT.

In its sample, this clone was seen a few times. J is TRBJ2-1 and V is TRBV30; D is unresolved. From germline, CDR1 is GTSNPN and CDR2 SVGIG (reference sequence). V lost 0 bases and J 6 bases, leaving 12 bases between the germline ends. This CDR3 is built from 14 residues. CDR3 amino acids: CAWSVVLGSNEQFF. CDR3 in DNA: TGTGCCTGGAGTGTGGTTCTAGGCTCCAATGAGCAGTTCTTC.

The chain carries TRBV5-5 and TRBJ2-5, with 12 bases matching TRBD2. This CDR3 is built from 15 residues. CDR1 is SGHKS, CDR2 YYEKEE, per germline (reference sequence). V was clipped by 4 bases and J by 5 bases; unmatched bases: 6. The CDR3 DNA reads as TGTGCCAGCAGCGACCTAGCGGGAGGGTCCGAGACCCAGTACTTC. Translation: CASSDLAGGSETQYF.

The rearrangement joins TRBV5-4 to TRBJ1-3; weak D call: TRBD1 (5 bases). Germline CDR1 is SGHNT and CDR2 is YYREEE (reference sequence). The length of the CDR3 is 14 residues. V lost 0 bases and J 2 bases, leaving 6 bases between the germline ends. DNA of the CDR3: TGTGCCAGCAGCTTGGCGGGGGCTGGAAACACCATATATTTT. Translated: CASSLAGAGNTIYF.

The V call is TRBV27, the J call TRBJ1-6; D might be TRBD1 (5 bases). This CDR3 is 13 amino acids long. The germline V and J ends were trimmed by 3 bases and 11 bases, with 11 bases remaining between them. The germline gives CDR1 MNHEY, CDR2 SMNVEV (reference sequence). The CDR3 is CASSFDSFPPLHF. The CDR3 DNA follows: TGTGCCAGCAGTTTCGACAGTTTCCCACCCCTCCACTTT.